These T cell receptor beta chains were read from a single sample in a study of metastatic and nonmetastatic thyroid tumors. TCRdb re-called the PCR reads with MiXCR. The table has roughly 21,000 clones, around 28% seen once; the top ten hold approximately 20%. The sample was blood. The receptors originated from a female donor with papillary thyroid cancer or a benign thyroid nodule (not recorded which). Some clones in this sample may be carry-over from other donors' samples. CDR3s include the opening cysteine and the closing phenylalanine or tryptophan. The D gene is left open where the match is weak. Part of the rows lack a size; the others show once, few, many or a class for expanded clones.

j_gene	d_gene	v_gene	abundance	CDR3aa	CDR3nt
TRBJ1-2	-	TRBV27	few	CASMGGASYGYTF	TGTGCCAGCATGGGAGGGGCGAGCTATGGCTACACCTTC
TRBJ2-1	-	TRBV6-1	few	CASGQLTDEQFF	TGTGCCAGCGGGCAGCTCACGGATGAGCAGTTCTTC
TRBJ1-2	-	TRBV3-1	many	CASSQVTDGGYTF	TGTGCCAGCAGCCAAGTGACAGACGGGGGCTACACCTTC
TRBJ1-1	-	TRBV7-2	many	CASSQGPGLEAFF	TGTGCCAGCAGCCAGGGCCCCGGGCTGGAAGCTTTCTTT
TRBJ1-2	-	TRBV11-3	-	CAISFNSATPYGYTF	TGTGCCATCAGCTTTAACTCCGCTACACCTTATGGGTACACCTTC
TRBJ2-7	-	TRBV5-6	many	CASSLYGEQYF	TGTGCCAGCAGCTTGTACGGCGAGCAGTACTTC
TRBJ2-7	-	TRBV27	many	CASSFEGRGIYEQYF	TGTGCCAGCAGTTTCGAGGGACGGGGTATCTACGAGCAGTACTTC
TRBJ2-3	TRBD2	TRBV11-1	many	CASSSGGLAGADTQYF	TGTGCCAGCAGCTCCGGGGGACTAGCGGGTGCAGATACGCAGTATTTT
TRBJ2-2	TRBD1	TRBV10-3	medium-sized	CAIRGIQGAEGTGELFF	TGTGCCATCAGGGGGATACAGGGGGCCGAAGGGACCGGGGAGCTGTTTTTT
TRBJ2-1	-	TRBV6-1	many	CASSVGGSYNEQFF	TGTGCCAGCAGTGTCGGGGGTTCGTACAATGAGCAGTTCTTC
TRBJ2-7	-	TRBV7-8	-	CASSSSGFYEQYF	TGTGCCAGCAGCTCTTCTGGGTTCTACGAGCAGTACTTC
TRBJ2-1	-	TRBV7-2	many	CASSLVATTDTFEQFF	TGTGCCAGCAGCTTAGTTGCCACAACCGACACGTTTGAGCAGTTTTTC
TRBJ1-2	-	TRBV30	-	CAWGKVASGYTF	TGTGCCTGGGGGAAGGTGGCTAGCGGCTACACCTTC
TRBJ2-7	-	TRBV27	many	CASSFNTPGPYEQYF	TGTGCCAGCAGTTTCAACACTCCGGGGCCCTACGAGCAGTACTTC
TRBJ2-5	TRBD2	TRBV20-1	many	CSARTPGSGGVETQYF	TGCAGTGCTAGGACTCCGGGTAGCGGGGGGGTAGAGACCCAGTACTTC
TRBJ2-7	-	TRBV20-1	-	CSARPPGTRSYEQYF	TGCAGTGCTAGACCTCCAGGGACTCGCTCCTACGAGCAGTACTTC
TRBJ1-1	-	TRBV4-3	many	CASSQEWKNTEAFF	TGCGCCAGCAGCCAAGAGTGGAAGAACACTGAAGCTTTCTTT
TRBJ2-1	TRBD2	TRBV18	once	CASSPGVAGDNEQFF	TGTGCCAGCTCACCGGGGGTAGCGGGGGACAATGAGCAGTTCTTC
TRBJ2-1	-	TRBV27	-	CASSTRGVDEPFF	TGTGCCAGCAGTACACGGGGAGTAGATGAGCCGTTCTTC
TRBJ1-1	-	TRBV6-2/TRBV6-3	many	CASRKQGEAFF	TGTGCCAGCAGAAAACAGGGTGAAGCTTTCTTT
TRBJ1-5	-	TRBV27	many	CASSFRPRGPQHF	TGTGCCAGCAGTTTTCGGCCGAGGGGGCCCCAGCATTTT
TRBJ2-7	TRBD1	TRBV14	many	CASSQLRQGAYEQYF	TGTGCCAGCAGCCAGCTCCGACAGGGAGCCTACGAGCAGTACTTC
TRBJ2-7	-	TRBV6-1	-	CASSPSRAISYEQYF	TGTGCCAGCAGCCCCTCACGGGCCATCTCCTACGAGCAGTACTTC
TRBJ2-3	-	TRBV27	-	CASSLSRLTYTDTQYF	TGTGCCAGCAGTTTATCGAGATTAACTTACACAGATACGCAGTATTTT
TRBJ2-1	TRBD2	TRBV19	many	CASTSTTSGARGEQFF	TGTGCCAGTACTTCCACCACTAGCGGGGCTCGGGGTGAGCAGTTCTTC
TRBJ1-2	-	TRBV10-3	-	CAIKRDTNYGYTF	TGTGCCATCAAGAGGGACACTAACTATGGCTACACCTTC
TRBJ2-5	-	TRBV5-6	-	CASSLDGQRNQETHYF	TGTGCCAGCAGCTTGGATGGTCAGAGGAACCAAGAGACCCACTACTTC
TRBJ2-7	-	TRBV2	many	CASMGGGYRASYEQYF	TGTGCCAGCATGGGGGGCGGGTACCGCGCATCCTACGAGCAGTACTTC
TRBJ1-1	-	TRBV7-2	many	CASSWSTETEAFF	TGTGCCAGCAGCTGGAGCACGGAGACTGAAGCTTTCTTT
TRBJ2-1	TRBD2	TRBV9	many	CASSVRSGGALNEQFF	TGTGCCAGCAGCGTACGGAGCGGGGGGGCCCTCAATGAGCAGTTCTTC
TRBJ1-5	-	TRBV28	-	CASSLDVGLGNQPQHF	TGTGCCAGCAGTTTAGATGTGGGGTTGGGGAATCAGCCCCAGCATTTT
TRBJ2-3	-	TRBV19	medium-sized	CASSLGASTHDTQYF	TGTGCCAGTAGTCTAGGAGCATCGACCCACGATACGCAGTATTTT
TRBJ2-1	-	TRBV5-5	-	CASRFQLGAIYEQFF	TGTGCCAGCAGATTCCAACTGGGGGCGATCTATGAGCAGTTCTTC
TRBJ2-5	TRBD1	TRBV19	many	CASSMRGQAPETQYF	TGTGCCAGTAGTATGAGGGGGCAGGCTCCAGAGACCCAGTACTTC
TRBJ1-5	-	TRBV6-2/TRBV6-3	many	CASSYIGTPNQPQHF	TGTGCCAGCAGTTATATCGGGACTCCCAATCAGCCCCAGCATTTT
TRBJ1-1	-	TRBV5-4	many	CASSLGSPTRAAMNTEAFF	TGTGCCAGCAGCTTGGGGAGCCCAACCCGGGCAGCCATGAACACTGAAGCTTTCTTT
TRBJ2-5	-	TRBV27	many	CASSPKVGYQETQYF	TGTGCCAGCAGTCCCAAGGTTGGCTACCAAGAGACCCAGTACTTC
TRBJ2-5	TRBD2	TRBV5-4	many	CASSLGRGGFQSYQETQYF	TGTGCCAGCAGCTTGGGTCGGGGGGGATTTCAATCGTACCAAGAGACCCAGTACTTC
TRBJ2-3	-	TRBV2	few	CASRDGTDTQYF	TGTGCCAGCAGGGACGGCACAGATACGCAGTATTTT
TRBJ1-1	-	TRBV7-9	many	CASSAPGRGHTEAFF	TGTGCCAGCAGCGCGCCTGGACGGGGTCACACTGAAGCTTTCTTT
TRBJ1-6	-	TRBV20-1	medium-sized	CSARDPRESYNSPLHF	TGCAGTGCTAGAGATCCCCGTGAATCCTATAATTCACCCCTCCACTTT
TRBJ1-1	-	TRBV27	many	CASSATGFIEAFF	TGTGCCAGCAGCGCGACAGGTTTCATTGAAGCTTTCTTT
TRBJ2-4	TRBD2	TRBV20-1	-	CSASLSGAKNIQYF	TGCAGTGCTAGTCTTAGCGGGGCCAAAAACATTCAGTACTTC
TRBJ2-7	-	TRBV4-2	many	CASSLLTSRTYEQYF	TGTGCCAGCAGCCTTCTTACTAGCAGAACCTACGAGCAGTACTTC
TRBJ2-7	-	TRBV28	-	CASIVRDPYEQYF	TGTGCCAGCATTGTCAGGGACCCCTACGAGCAGTACTTC
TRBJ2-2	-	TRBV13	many	CASSGPFIRANTGELFF	TGTGCCAGCAGCGGGCCTTTCATTCGAGCGAACACCGGGGAGCTGTTTTTT
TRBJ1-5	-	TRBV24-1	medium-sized	CATSENPTRSGGNQPQHF	TGTGCCACCAGTGAAAACCCCACCAGGAGCGGTGGCAATCAGCCCCAGCATTTT
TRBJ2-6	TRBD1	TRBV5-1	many	CASSYGQGTLRGSGANVLTF	TGCGCCAGCAGCTATGGACAGGGGACTTTGCGGGGCTCTGGGGCCAACGTCCTGACTTTC
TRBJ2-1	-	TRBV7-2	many	CASSLTSYNEQFF	TGTGCCAGCAGCTTAACTAGTTACAATGAGCAGTTCTTC
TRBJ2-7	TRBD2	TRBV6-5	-	CASSYGGSTEQYF	TGTGCCAGCAGTTACGGCGGGAGTACCGAGCAGTACTTC
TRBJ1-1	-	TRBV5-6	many	CASSFLDKRVAEAFF	TGTGCCAGCAGCTTTCTGGACAAGAGGGTCGCTGAAGCTTTCTTT
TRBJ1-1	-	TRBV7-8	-	CASSLAERTEAFF	TGTGCCAGCAGCTTAGCGGAGAGGACTGAAGCTTTCTTT
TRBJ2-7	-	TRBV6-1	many	CASSEAFELSYEQYF	TGTGCCAGCAGTGAAGCATTCGAGCTATCCTACGAGCAGTACTTC
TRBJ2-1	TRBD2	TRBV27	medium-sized	CASSLLTLAGGGDNEQFF	TGTGCCAGCAGTTTATTAACACTAGCGGGAGGAGGAGACAATGAGCAGTTCTTC
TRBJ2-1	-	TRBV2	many	CASRGVLSSSYNEQFF	TGTGCCAGCAGGGGGGTTCTTTCTTCCTCCTACAATGAGCAGTTCTTC